Shown below are 5 T cell receptor beta chains from a single sample sequenced in a study of human T cells and chemical hapten exposure (TCRdb year 2021). The time point label of this sample denotes: pre-sensitization, week 0. The meaning of the sample's treatment or condition label: therapeutic diphenylcyclopropenone sensitization with weekly scalp DPC. Library prep was done by RACE. Sequenced on a NextSeq 500. TCRdb redid the processing of the public reads, applying fastp at Q25 and MiXCR, and retained in-frame beta chains. Rows merge per CDR3 protein into single entries with the most common DNA and genes. In this sample the table shows tens of thousands of distinct CDR3 sequences, 9.6% of which occur a single time. 3.6% of the sample is in the top ten clones. Here the sequenced sample was whole blood, taken in connection with sensitization to the hapten diphenylcyclopropenone (DPC). These receptors were obtained from a woman in her thirties or forties with alopecia areata. Some clones in this sample may be carry-over from other donors' samples.

This clonotype was detected many times. V usage is TRBV3-1 and J usage is TRBJ2-3, with D possibly matching TRBD2 (6 bases). The CDR3 is 14 residues long. Germline V gene lookup returns CDR1 LGHDT and CDR2 YNNKEL (reference sequence). V was clipped by 4 bases and J by 1 base, with 9 bases between them. The CDR3 reads CASSPGGGTDTQYF. The DNA of the CDR3 is TGTGCCAGCAGCCCAGGAGGGGGCACAGATACGCAGTATTTT.

This clonotype was seen ten or more times. The chain links TRBV28 to TRBJ2-7; TRBD1 matches at 9 bases. This CDR3 region has 15 residues. The J segment lost 4 bases and the V segment lost 5 bases, leaving 9 bases of the junction unmatched. CDR1 and CDR2 (germline): MDHEN, SYDVKM. CDR3 nucleotides: TGTGCCAGCAGTAGCCCCGGGACAGGGAGTTACGAGCAGTACTTC. Translating gives CASSSPGTGSYEQYF.

This clonotype was counted ten times or more. The genes are TRBV4-1 and TRBJ2-3; D is unclear. Trimming pared 1 base from V and 1 base from J, leaving 6 bases between. The CDR3 is made up of 14 amino acids. Per germline, CDR1 MGHRA and CDR2 YSYEKL. CDR3 sequence: CASSQVIGTDTQYF. The CDR3 DNA sequence: TGCGCCAGCAGCCAAGTCATAGGCACAGATACGCAGTATTTT.

At least ten counts were recorded for this clonotype. The chain combines TRBV18 with TRBJ2-1, with TRBD1 matching over 10 bases. Germline CDR1 is KGHSH and CDR2 is LQKENI. This CDR3 has 16 residues. J was trimmed by 6 bases and V by 3 bases; bases with no gene match: 8. This CDR3 reads CASSPPWGQGLNEQFF. The CDR3 DNA follows: TGTGCCAGCTCACCCCCCTGGGGACAGGGGCTCAATGAGCAGTTCTTC. The full variable domain, with the rest looked up from reference TRBV18 and TRBJ2-1, is NAGVMQNPRHLVRRRGQEARLRCSPMKGHSHVYWYRQLPEEGLKFMVYLQKENIIDESGMPKERFSAEFPKEGPSILRIQQVVRGDSAAYFCASSPPWGQGLNEQFFGPGTRLTVL.

This clonotype was counted between two and nine times. The chain joins TRBV2 to TRBJ1-1; 8 nucleotides line up with TRBD1. With V trimmed by 8 bases and J by 3 bases, 20 bases remained unmatched. In germline, CDR1 is SNHLY, CDR2 FYNNEI. This CDR3 has 18 amino acids. DNA for the CDR3: TGTGCCAGCGCGGGACCCGGGACAGGTTCAACTCGGGACACTGAAGCTTTCTTT. Its protein is CASAGPGTGSTRDTEAFF.